The T cell receptor beta chain described here comes from a study of cytomegalovirus exposure and HLA in healthy donors. Study information: In terms of ancestry, the Caucasian-associated cluster contained 80% to 90% of the 350 to 450 genotyped donors. Whole-study results and caveats: In a later analysis, TCR beta V- and J-gene trimming was associated with a missense DCLRE1C variant. Researchers reported from a later analysis that most CMV-associated TCR beta chains appeared HLA-restricted.

V gave up 1 base and J gave up 1 base, with 14 bases separating them. Germline CDR1 is MNHNS and CDR2 is SASEGT. The length of the CDR3 is 16 residues. On this clone: Its target is not known.

PCR was performed using 60 Vbeta and 13 Jbeta primers. Data came from immunoSEQ multiplex PCR; TCRdb stores just in-frame clones and leaves some out. Among about 88,000 clones listed, nearly 70% were seen once. The source of this sequence is a man aged 45-65 years in good health and CMV-seronegative. The chain links TRBV6-1 to TRBJ2-7; D perhaps matches TRBD1 (7 bases). Sample: PBMCs. This CDR3 reads CASSEEVTGRSYEQYF. For the CDR3, the DNA is TGTGCCAGCAGTGAAGAGGTGACAGGGAGGTCCTACGAGCAGTACTTC.